This TCR beta chain was retrieved from a study of radiation and T cells in renal cell carcinoma. Study information: Nephrectomy followed 15 Gy stereotactic body radiation by 4 weeks.

General study findings and limits: Top tumor clonotypes rose in blood 2 weeks post-radiation, then contracted.

Germline CDR1 SGHDT, CDR2 YYEEEE. Trimming took 3 bases from V and 4 from J; bases not matched to a gene: 11. CDR3 size: 17 residues. This clone appeared a single time. As yet, its antigen is unknown. The protocol was immunoSEQ multiplex PCR, while the TCRdb copy is restricted to in-frame clones and leaves out a portion. The table lists about 49,000 clones, roughly four fifths of them singletons. Time point in this sample: baseline pretreatment blood. The treatment here: 15 Gy SBRT to primary tumor, nephrectomy 4 weeks later. Radiation-treated patients gave blood at baseline, week 2 and week 4. The chain recombines TRBV5-6 with TRBJ2-2; 8 nucleotides match TRBD1. The TCR was taken from a woman in her seventies with renal cell carcinoma. The sequencing used blood, collected from a patient whose treatment included radiotherapy and nephrectomy. CDR3 loop: CASSSLGSGGVTGELFF. The CDR3 DNA follows: TGTGCCAGCAGCTCGCTTGGGTCAGGGGGCGTCACCGGGGAGCTGTTTTTT.